The clone carrying this T cell receptor (beta chain) was seen only a few times. The antigen is unknown. The data were taken from a study of T cells in Graves' hyperthyroidism and ophthalmopathy. TCR beta CDR3 regions were amplified from RNA. The HTBI set primed first-round TCR CDR3 RT-PCR. TCRdb fed the multiplex PCR reads into MiXCR, producing one record per CDR3 protein. The table lists some 720,000 distinct CDR3 sequences, around 15% of them singletons. Patients between 18 and 65 years old had hyperthyroidism, newly diagnosed and lasting under 2 months. Germline values: CDR1 SGDLS, CDR2 YYNGEE. The CDR3 extends over 14 amino acids. V dropped 3 bases and J dropped 3; count of bases not matched to a gene: 3. Findings and limits, study-wide: In the blood, most expanded thyroid clonotypes above 0.001 appeared as well. The model forecast ophthalmopathy, anticipating it by a median approximately 6.1 months before onset. Using 13 V-J features, a model discriminated ophthalmopathy from stable hyperthyroidism.

The specimen was blood. The sequence was collected from a man aged 18 to 29 with Graves' hyperthyroidism. The V and J genes are TRBV9 and TRBJ2-5; 9 bases map to TRBD2. Here the CDR3 DNA reads TGTGCCAGCAGCGAGGGACTAGCAGAAGAGACCCAGTACTTC. It translates to CASSEGLAEETQYF. The full variable domain, its missing parts supplied by reference TRBV9 and TRBJ2-5, is DSGVTQTPKHLITATGQRVTLRCSPRSGDLSVYWYQQSLDQGLQFLIQYYNGEERAKGNILERFSAQQFPDLHSELNLSSLELGDSALYFCASSEGLAEETQYFGPGTRLLVL.